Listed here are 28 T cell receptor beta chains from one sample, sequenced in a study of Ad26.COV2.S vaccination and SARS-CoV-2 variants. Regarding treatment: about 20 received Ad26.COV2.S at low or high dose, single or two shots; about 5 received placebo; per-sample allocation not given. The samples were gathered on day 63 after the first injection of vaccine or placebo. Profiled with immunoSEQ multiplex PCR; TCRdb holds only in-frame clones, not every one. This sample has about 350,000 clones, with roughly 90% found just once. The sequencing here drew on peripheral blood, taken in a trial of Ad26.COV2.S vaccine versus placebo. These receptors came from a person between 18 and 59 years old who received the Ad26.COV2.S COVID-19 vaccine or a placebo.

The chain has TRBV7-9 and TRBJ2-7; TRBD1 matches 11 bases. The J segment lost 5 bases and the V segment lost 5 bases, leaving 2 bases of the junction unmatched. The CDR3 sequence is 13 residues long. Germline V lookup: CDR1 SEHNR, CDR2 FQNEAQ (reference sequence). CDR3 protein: CASSRTGGDEQYF. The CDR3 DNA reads TGTGCCAGCAGCAGGACAGGGGGCGACGAGCAGTACTTC.

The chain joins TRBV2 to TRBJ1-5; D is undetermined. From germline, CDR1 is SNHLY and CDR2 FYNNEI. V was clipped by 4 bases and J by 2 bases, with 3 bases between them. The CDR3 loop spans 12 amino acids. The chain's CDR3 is CASSVGNQPQHF. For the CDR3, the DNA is TGTGCCAGCAGTGTTGGCAATCAGCCCCAGCATTTT.

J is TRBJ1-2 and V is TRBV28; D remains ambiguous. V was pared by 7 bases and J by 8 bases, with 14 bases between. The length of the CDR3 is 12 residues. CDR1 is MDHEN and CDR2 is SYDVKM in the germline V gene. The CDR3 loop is CASTSKTGGYTF. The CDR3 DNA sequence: TGTGCCAGCACCTCCAAAACTGGGGGCTACACCTTC.

CDR3 sequence: CASSSRLAATLEKLFF. The CDR3 nucleotides read TGTGCCAGCAGTTCCCGCTTAGCCGCGACTCTCGAAAAACTGTTTTTT. The genes are TRBV6-6 and TRBJ1-4; D is unclear. CDR3 length: 16 amino acids. Trimming stripped 4 bases from V and 8 bases from J, with 20 bases between. Germline V gives CDR1 MNHNY, CDR2 SVGAGI (reference sequence).

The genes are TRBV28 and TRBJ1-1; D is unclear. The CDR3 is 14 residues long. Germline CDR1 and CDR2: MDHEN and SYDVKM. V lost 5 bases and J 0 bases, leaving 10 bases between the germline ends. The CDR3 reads CASSSWTVNTEAFF. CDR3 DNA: TGTGCCAGCAGTAGCTGGACGGTGAACACTGAAGCTTTCTTT.

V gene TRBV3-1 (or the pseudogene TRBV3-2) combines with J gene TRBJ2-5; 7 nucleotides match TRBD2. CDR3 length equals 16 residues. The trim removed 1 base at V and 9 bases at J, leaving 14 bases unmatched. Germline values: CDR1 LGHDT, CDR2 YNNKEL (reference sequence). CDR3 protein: CASSQGSSGSPVAQYF. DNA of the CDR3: TGTGCCAGCAGCCAAGGTTCTAGCGGCTCTCCGGTGGCCCAGTACTTC.

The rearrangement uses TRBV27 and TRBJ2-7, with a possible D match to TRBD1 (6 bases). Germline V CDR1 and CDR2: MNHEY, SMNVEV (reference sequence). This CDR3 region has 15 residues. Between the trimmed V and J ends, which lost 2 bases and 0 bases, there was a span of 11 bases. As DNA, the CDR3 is TGTGCCAGCAGTTTAAGGGCAGGGGTCTCCTACGAGCAGTACTTC. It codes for CASSLRAGVSYEQYF.

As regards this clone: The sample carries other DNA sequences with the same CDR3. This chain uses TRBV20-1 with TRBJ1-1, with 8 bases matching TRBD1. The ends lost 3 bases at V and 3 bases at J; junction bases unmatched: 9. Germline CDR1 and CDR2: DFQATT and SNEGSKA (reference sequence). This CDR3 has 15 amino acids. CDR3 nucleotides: TGCAGTGCTAGTGTTACAGGGGGTGGGGACACTGAAGCTTTCTTT. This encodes CSASVTGGGDTEAFF.

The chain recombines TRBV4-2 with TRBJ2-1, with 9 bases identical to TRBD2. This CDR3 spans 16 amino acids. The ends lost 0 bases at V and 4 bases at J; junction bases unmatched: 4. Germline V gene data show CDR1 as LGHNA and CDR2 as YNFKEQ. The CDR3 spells CASSQEPSGEYNEQFF. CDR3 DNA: TGTGCCAGCAGCCAAGAGCCTAGCGGGGAGTACAATGAGCAGTTCTTC.

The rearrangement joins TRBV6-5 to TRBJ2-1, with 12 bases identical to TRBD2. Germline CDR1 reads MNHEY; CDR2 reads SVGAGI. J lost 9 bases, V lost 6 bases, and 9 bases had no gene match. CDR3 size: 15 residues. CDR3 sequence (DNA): TGTGCCAGCAGCCTGCTAGCGGGAGGGAGTAGTGAGCAGTTCTTC. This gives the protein CASSLLAGGSSEQFF.

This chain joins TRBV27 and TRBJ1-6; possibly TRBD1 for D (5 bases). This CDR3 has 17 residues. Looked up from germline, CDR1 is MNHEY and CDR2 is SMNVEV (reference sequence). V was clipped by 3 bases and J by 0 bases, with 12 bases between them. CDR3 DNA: TGTGCCAGCAGTTTGGGGCGTCGGAGCTCCTATAATTCACCCCTCCACTTT. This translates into CASSLGRRSSYNSPLHF.

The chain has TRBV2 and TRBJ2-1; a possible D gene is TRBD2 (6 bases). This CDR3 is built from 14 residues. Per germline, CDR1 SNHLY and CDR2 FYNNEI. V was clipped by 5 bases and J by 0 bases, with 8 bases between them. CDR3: CASSLTSSYNEQFF. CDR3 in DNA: TGTGCCAGCAGTCTGACTAGCTCCTACAATGAGCAGTTCTTC.

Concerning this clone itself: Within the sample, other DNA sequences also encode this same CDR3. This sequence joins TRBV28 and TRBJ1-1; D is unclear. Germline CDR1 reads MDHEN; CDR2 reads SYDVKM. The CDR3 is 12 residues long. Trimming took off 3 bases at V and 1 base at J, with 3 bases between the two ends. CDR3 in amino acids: CASSLTNTEAFF. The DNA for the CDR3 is TGTGCCAGCAGTTTGACGAACACTGAAGCTTTCTTT. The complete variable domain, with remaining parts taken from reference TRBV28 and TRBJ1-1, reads DVKVTQSSRYLVKRTGEKVFLECVQDMDHENMFWYRQDPGLGLRLIYFSYDVKMKEKGDIPEGYSVSREKKERFSLILESASTNQTSMYLCASSLTNTEAFFGQGTRLTVV.

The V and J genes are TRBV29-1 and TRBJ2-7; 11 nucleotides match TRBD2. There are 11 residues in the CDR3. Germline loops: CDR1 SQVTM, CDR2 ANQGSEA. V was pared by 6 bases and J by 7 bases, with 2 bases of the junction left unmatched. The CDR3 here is CSVTSGSEQYF. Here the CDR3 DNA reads TGCAGCGTAACTAGCGGGAGTGAGCAGTACTTC.

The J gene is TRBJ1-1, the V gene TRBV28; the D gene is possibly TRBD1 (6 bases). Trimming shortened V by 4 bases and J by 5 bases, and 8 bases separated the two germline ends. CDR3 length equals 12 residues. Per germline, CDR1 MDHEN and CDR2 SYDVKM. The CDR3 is CASSYRVTEAFF. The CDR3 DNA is TGTGCCAGCAGTTACAGGGTTACTGAAGCTTTCTTT.

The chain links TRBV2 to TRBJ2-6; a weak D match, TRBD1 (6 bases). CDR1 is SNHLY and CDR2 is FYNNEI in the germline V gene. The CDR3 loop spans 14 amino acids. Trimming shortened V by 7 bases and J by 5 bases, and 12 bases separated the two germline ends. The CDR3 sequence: CASKGQFRANVLTF. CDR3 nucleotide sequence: TGTGCCAGCAAAGGACAGTTTAGGGCCAACGTCCTGACTTTC.

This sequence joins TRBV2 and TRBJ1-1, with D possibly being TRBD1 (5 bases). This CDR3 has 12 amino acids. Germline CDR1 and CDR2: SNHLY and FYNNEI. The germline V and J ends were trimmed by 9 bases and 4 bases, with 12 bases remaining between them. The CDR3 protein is CASFSGFTEAFF. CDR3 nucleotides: TGTGCCAGTTTTTCAGGGTTCACTGAAGCTTTCTTT. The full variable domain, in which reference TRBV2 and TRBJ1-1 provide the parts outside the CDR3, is EPEVTQTPSHQVTQMGQEVILRCVPISNHLYFYWYRQILGQKVEFLVSFYNNEISEKSEIFDDQFSVERPDGSNFTLKIRSTKLEDSAMYFCASFSGFTEAFFGQGTRLTVV.

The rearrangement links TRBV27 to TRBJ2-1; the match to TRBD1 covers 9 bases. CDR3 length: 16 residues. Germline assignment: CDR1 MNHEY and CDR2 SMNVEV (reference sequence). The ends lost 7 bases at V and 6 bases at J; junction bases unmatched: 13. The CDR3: CASTHGGDREFNEQFF. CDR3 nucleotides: TGTGCCAGCACCCATGGGGGGGACAGGGAGTTCAATGAGCAGTTCTTC.

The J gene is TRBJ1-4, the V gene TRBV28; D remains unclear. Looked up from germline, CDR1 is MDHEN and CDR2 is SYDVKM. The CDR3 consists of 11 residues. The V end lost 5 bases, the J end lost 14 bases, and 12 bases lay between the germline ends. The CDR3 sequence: CASSQALRLFF. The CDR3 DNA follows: TGTGCCAGCAGTCAAGCGCTACGTCTGTTTTTT.

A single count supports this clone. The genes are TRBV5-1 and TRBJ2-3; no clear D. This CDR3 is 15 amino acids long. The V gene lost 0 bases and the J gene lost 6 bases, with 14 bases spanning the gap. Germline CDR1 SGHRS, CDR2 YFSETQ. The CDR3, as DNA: TGCGCCAGCAGCTTGGCGATTTCCGCTGGCGATACGCAGTATTTT. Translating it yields CASSLAISAGDTQYF.

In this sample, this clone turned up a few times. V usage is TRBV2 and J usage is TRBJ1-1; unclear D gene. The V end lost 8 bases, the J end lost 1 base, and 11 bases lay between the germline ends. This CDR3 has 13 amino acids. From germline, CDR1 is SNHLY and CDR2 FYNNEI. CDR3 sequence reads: CASGRGPNTEAFF. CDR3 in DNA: TGTGCCAGCGGAAGAGGACCGAACACTGAAGCTTTCTTT. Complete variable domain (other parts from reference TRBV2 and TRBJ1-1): EPEVTQTPSHQVTQMGQEVILRCVPISNHLYFYWYRQILGQKVEFLVSFYNNEISEKSEIFDDQFSVERPDGSNFTLKIRSTKLEDSAMYFCASGRGPNTEAFFGQGTRLTVV.

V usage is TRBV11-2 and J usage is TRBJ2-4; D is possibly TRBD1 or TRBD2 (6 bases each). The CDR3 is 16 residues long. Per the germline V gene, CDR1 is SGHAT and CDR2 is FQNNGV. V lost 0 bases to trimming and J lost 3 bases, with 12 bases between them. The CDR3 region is CASSLEIGGGKNIQYF. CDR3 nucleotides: TGTGCCAGCAGCTTAGAAATAGGGGGAGGCAAAAACATTCAGTACTTC.

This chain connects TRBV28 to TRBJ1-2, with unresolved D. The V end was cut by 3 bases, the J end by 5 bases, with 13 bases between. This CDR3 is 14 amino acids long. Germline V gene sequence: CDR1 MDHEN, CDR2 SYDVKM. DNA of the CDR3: TGTGCCAGCAGTTTTCTAGAAGCCGCGTATGGCTACACCTTC. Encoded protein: CASSFLEAAYGYTF.

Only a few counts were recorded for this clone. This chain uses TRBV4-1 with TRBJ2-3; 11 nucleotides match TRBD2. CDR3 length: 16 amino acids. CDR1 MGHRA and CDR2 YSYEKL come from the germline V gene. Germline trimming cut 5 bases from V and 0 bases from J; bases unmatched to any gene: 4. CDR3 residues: CASSGRTSGSTDTQYF. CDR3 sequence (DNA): TGCGCCAGCAGCGGACGGACTAGCGGGAGCACAGATACGCAGTATTTT.

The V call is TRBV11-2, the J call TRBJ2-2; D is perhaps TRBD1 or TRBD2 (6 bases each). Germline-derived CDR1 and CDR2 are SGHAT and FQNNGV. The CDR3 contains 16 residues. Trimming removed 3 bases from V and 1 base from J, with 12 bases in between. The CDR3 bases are TGTGCCAGCAGCTTTGTGGGGGGCTTGAACACCGGGGAGCTGTTTTTT. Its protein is CASSFVGGLNTGELFF.

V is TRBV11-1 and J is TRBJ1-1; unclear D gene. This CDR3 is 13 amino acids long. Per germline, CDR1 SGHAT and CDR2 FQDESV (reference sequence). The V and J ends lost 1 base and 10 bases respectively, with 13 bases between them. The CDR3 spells CASSLGRPEGAFF. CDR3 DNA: TGTGCCAGCAGCTTAGGAAGGCCCGAGGGAGCTTTCTTT.

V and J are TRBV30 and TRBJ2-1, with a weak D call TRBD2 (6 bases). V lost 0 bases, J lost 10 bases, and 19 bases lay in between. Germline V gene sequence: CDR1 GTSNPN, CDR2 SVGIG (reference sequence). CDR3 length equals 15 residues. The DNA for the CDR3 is TGTGCCTGGAGTGTACTGGGACTCTATGCGGGGGAGCAGTTCTTC. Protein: CAWSVLGLYAGEQFF.

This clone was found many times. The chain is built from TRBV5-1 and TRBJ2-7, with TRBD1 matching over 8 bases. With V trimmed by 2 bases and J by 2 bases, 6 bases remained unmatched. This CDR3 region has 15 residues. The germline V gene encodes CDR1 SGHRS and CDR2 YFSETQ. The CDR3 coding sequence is TGCGCCAGCAGCTTTATAGGACAGGGTCCCTACGAGCAGTACTTC. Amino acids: CASSFIGQGPYEQYF.